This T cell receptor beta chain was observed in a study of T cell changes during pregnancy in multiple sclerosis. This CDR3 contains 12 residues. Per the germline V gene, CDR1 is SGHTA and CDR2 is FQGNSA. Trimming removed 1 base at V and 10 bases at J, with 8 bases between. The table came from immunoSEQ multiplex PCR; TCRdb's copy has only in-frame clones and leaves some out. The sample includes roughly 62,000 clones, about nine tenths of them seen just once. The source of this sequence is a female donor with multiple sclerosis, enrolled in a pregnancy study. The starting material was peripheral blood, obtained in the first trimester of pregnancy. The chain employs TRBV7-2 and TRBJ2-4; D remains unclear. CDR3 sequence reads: CASSLGSDIQYF. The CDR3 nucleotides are TGTGCCAGCAGCTTAGGATCAGATATTCAGTACTTC. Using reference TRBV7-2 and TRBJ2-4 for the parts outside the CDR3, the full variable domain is GAGVSQSPSNKVTEKGKDVELRCDPISGHTALYWYRQSLGQGLEFLIYFQGNSAPDKSGLPSDRFSAERTGGSVSTLTIQRTQQEDSAVYLCASSLGSDIQYFGAGTRLSVL.